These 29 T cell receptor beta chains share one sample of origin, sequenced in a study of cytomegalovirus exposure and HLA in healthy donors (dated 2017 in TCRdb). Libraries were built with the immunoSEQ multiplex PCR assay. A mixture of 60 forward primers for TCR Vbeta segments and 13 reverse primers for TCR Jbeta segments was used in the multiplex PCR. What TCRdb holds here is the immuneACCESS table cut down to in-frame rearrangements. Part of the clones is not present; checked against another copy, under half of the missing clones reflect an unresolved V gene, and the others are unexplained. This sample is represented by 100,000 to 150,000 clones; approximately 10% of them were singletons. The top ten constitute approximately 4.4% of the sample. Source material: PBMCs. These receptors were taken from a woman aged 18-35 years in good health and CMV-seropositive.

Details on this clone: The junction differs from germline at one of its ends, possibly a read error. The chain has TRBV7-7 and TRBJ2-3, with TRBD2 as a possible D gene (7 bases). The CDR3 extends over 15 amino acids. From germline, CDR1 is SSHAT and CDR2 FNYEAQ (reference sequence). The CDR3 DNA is TGTGCTAGCAGCCCAACAACGGGGGGCCCAGATACGCAGTATTTT. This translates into CASSPTTGGPDTQYF.

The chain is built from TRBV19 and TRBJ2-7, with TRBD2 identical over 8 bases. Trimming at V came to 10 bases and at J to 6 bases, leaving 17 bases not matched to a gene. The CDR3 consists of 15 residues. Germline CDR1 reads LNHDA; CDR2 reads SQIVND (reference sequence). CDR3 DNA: TGTGCCACTCAGCCCTCCCGAGCGGGAGCGGGCGAGCAGTACTTC. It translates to CATQPSRAGAGEQYF.

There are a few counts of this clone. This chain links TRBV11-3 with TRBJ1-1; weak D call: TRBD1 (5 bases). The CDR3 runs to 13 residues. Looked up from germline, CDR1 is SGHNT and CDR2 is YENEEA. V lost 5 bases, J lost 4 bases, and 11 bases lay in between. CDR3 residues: CASSPRVFTEAFF. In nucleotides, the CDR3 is TGTGCCAGCAGCCCCAGGGTATTCACTGAAGCTTTCTTT.

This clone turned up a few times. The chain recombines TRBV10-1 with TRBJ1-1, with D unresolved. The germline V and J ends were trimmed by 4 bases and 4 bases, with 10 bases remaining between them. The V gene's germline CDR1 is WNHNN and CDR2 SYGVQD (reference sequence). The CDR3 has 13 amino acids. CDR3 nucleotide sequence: TGCGCCAGCAGTGGAGGAGATCCCACTGAAGCTTTCTTT. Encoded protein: CASSGGDPTEAFF.

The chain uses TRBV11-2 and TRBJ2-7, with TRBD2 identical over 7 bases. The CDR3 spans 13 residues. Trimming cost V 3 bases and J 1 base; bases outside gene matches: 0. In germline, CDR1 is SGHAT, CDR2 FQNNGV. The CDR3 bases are TGTGCCAGCAGCTTCGGGAGGTCCTACGAGCAGTACTTC. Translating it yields CASSFGRSYEQYF.

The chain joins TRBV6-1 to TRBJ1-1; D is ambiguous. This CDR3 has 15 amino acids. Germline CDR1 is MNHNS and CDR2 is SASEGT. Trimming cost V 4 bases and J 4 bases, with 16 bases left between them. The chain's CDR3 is CASSVSVSISTEAFF. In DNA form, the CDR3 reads TGTGCCAGCAGTGTGAGTGTGTCGATTAGCACTGAAGCTTTCTTT.

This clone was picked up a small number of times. CDR3 region: CASGLGAAENTIYF. For the CDR3, the DNA is TGTGCCAGCGGGCTGGGGGCAGCTGAAAACACCATATATTTT. The J gene is TRBJ1-3, the V gene TRBV2; TRBD1 is a possible D gene (6 bases). The CDR3 is 14 amino acids. Germline CDR1 is SNHLY and CDR2 is FYNNEI. Trimming left V 8 bases short and J 6 bases short, with 17 bases between. Variable domain in full (rest from reference TRBV2 and TRBJ1-3): EPEVTQTPSHQVTQMGQEVILRCVPISNHLYFYWYRQILGQKVEFLVSFYNNEISEKSEIFDDQFSVERPDGSNFTLKIRSTKLEDSAMYFCASGLGAAENTIYFGEGSWLTVV.

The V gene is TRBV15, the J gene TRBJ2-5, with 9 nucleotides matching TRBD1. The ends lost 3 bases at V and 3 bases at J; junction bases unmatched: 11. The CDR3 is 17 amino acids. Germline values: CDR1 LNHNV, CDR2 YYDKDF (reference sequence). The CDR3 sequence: CATSSTSYRGREETQYF. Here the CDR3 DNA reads TGTGCCACCAGCAGTACCTCGTACAGGGGGCGCGAAGAGACCCAGTACTTC.

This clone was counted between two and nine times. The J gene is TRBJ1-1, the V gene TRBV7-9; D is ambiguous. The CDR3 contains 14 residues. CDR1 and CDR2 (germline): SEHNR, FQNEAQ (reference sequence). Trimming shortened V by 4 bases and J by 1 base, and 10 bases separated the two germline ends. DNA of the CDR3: TGTGCCAGCAGCTCGCCGACGGGGAACACTGAAGCTTTCTTT. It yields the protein CASSSPTGNTEAFF.

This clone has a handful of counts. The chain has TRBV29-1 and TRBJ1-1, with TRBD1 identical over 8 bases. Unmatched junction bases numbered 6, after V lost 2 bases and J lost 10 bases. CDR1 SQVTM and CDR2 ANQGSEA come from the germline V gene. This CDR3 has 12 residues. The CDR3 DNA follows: TGCAGCGTTGAAACAGGGGGGGAAAGAGCTTTCTTT. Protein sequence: CSVETGGERAFF.

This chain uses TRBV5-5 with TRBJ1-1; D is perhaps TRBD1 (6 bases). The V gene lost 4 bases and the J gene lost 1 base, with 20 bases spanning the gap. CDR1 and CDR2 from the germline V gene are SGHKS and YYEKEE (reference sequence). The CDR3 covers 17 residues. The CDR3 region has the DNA TGTGCCAGCAGCCCTACGTTTGTTTGGACAGCGAACACTGAAGCTTTCTTT. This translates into CASSPTFVWTANTEAFF.

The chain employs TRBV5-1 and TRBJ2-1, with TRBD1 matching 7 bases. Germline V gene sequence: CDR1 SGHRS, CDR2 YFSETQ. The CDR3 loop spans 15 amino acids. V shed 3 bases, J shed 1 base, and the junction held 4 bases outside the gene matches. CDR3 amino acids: CASSSGTDSYNEQFF. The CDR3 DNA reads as TGCGCCAGCAGCTCCGGGACAGATTCCTACAATGAGCAGTTCTTC. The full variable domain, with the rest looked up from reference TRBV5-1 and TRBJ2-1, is KAGVTQTPRYLIKTRGQQVTLSCSPISGHRSVSWYQQTPGQGLQFLFEYFSETQRNKGNFPGRFSGRQFSNSRSEMNVSTLELGDSALYLCASSSGTDSYNEQFFGPGTRLTVL.

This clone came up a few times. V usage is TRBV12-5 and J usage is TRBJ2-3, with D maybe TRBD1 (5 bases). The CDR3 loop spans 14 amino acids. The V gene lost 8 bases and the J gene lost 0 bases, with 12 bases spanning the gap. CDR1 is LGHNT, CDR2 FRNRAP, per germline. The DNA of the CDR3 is TGTGCTAGTCAGGGCTCGGGCAGCACAGATACGCAGTATTTT. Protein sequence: CASQGSGSTDTQYF.

The CDR3 DNA reads TGTGCCAGCAGCTCACCTCAGAACTCTGGGGCCAACGTCCTGACTTTC. Translation: CASSSPQNSGANVLTF. This chain connects TRBV28 to TRBJ2-6; no clear D gene. Germline lookup yields CDR1 MDHEN and CDR2 SYDVKM. CDR3 length: 16 amino acids. Trimming pared 6 bases from V and 0 bases from J, leaving 12 bases between.

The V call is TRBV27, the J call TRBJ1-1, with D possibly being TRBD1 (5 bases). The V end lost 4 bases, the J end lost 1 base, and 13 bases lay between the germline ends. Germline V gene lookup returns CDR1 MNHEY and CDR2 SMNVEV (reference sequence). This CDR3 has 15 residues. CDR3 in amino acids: CASSYYSGGNTEAFF. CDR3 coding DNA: TGTGCCAGCAGTTATTACAGCGGGGGGAACACTGAAGCTTTCTTT.

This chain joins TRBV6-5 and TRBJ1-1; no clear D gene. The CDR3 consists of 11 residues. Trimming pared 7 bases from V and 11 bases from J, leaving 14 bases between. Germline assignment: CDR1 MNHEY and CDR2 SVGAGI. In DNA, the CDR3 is TGTGCCAGCATATCGTCGTTTCGTGCTTTCTTT. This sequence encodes CASISSFRAFF.

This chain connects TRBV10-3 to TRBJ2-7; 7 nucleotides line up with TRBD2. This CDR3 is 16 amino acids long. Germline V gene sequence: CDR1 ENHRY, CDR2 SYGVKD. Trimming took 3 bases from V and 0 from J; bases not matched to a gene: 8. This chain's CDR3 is CAISDTSGKSSYEQYF. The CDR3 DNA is TGTGCCATCAGTGACACCAGCGGGAAGAGCTCCTACGAGCAGTACTTC.

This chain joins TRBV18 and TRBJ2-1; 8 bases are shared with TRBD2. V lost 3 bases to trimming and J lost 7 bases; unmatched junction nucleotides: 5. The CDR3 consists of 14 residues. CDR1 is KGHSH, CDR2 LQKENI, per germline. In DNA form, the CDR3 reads TGTGCCAGCTCACCCAGCGGGAGTTTGAATGAGCAGTTCTTC. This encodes CASSPSGSLNEQFF. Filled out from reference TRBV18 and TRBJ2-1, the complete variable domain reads NAGVMQNPRHLVRRRGQEARLRCSPMKGHSHVYWYRQLPEEGLKFMVYLQKENIIDESGMPKERFSAEFPKEGPSILRIQQVVRGDSAAYFCASSPSGSLNEQFFGPGTRLTVL.

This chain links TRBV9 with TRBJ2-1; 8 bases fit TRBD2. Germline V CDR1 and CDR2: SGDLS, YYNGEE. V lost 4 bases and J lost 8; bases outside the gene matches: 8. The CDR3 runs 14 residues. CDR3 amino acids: CASSPPGGADEQFF. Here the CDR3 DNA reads TGTGCCAGCAGCCCCCCGGGGGGGGCCGATGAGCAGTTCTTC.

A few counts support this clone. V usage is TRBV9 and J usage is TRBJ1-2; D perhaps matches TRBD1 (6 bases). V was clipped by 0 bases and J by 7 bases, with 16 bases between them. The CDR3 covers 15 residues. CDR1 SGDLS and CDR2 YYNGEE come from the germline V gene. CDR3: CASSVGTSGGGGYTF. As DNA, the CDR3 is TGTGCCAGCAGCGTAGGGACATCGGGGGGCGGTGGCTACACCTTC.

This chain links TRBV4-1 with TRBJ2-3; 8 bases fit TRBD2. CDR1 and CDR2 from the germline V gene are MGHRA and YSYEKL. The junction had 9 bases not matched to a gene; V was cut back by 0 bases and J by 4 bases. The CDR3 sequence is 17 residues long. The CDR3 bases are TGCGCCAGCAGCCAAGATGTCGAGCGGGAGCTTCCAGATACGCAGTATTTT. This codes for CASSQDVERELPDTQYF.

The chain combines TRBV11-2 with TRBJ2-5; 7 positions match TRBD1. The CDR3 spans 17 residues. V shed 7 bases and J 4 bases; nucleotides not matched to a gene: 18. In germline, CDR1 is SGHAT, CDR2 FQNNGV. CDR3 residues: CASNQGGAWKGPETQYF. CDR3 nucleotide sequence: TGTGCCAGCAACCAAGGGGGCGCCTGGAAGGGCCCAGAGACCCAGTACTTC.

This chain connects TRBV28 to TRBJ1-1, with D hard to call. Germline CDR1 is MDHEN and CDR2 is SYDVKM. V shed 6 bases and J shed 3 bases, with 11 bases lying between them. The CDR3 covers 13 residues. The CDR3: CASRTPADTEAFF. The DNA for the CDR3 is TGTGCCAGCAGAACTCCGGCGGACACTGAAGCTTTCTTT.

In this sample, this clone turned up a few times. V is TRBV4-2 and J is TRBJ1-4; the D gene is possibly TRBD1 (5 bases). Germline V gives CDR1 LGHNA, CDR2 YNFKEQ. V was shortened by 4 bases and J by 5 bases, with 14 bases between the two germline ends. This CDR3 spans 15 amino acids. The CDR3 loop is CASSLEDINNEKLFF. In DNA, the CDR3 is TGTGCCAGCAGCCTAGAGGACATAAACAATGAAAAACTGTTTTTT.

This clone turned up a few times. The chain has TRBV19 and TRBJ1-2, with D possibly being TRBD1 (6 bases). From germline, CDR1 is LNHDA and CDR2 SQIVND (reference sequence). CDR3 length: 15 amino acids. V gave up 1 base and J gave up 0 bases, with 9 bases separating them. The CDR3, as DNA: TGTGCCAGTAGTATAGGGACAGCAGCTAACTATGGCTACACCTTC. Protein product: CASSIGTAANYGYTF.

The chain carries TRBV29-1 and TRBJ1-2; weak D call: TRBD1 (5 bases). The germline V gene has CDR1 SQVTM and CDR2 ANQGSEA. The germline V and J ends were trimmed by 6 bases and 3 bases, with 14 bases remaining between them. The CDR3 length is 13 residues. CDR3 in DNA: TGCAGCGTACGGGACGGGGGTGACTATGGCTACACCTTC. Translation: CSVRDGGDYGYTF. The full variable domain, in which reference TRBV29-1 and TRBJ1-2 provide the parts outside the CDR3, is SAVISQKPSRDICQRGTSLTIQCQVDSQVTMMFWYRQQPGQSLTLIATANQGSEATYESGFVIDKFPISRPNLTFSTLTVSNMSPEDSSIYLCSVRDGGDYGYTFGSGTRLTVV.

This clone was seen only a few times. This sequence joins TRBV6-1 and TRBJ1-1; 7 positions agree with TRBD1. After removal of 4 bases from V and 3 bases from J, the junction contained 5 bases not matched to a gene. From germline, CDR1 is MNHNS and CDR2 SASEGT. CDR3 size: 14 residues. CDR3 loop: CASSVGGGYTEAFF. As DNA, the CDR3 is TGTGCCAGCAGTGTAGGAGGGGGCTACACTGAAGCTTTCTTT.

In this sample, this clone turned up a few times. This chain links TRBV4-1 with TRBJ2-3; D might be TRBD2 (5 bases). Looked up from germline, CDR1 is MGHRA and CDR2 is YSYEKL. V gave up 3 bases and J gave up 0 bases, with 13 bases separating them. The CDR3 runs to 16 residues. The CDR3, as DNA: TGCGCCAGCAGCCACCCCCTCCTAGCTAGCACAGATACGCAGTATTTT. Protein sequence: CASSHPLLASTDTQYF.

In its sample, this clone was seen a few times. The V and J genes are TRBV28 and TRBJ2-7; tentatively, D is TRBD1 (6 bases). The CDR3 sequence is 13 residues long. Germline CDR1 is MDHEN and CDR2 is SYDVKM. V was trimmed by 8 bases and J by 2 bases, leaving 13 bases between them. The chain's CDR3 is CASGNRAPYEQYF. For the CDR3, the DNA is TGTGCCAGCGGAAACAGGGCCCCCTACGAGCAGTACTTC.